These 20 T cell receptor beta chains were sequenced from one sample in a study of T cells in Graves' hyperthyroidism and ophthalmopathy. Regions amplified from RNA transcripts were the TCR beta CDR3 regions. The primer set for the first-round RT-PCR of the TCR CDR3 was HTBI. TCRdb re-called the multiplex PCR reads with MiXCR, one entry per CDR3 protein. There are some 340,000 distinct CDR3 sequences in the sample; approximately 15% occur only once, and approximately 35% lies in the top ten. Material: blood. These receptors were taken from a woman aged 40-49 years with Graves' ophthalmopathy.

This chain links TRBV28 with TRBJ1-5, with 8 bases that match TRBD1. Germline V gene sequence: CDR1 MDHEN, CDR2 SYDVKM. V shed 5 bases, J shed 7 bases, and the junction held 10 bases outside the gene matches. CDR3 length: 15 residues. As DNA, the CDR3 is TGTGCCAGCAGTACCGGGACAGGTCGCGCCCAGCCCCAGCATTTT. The encoded protein is CASSTGTGRAQPQHF.

J is TRBJ1-5 and V is TRBV11-3; 8 bases match TRBD1. The V gene end was trimmed by 4 bases and the J gene end by 11 bases; junction bases not matched to a gene: 10. Germline CDR1 reads SGHNT; CDR2 reads YENEEA. CDR3 size: 14 residues. The CDR3 loop is CASSSPRGQRAQHF. The DNA for the CDR3 is TGTGCCAGCAGCTCCCCCAGGGGGCAAAGGGCCCAGCATTTT. The full variable domain, rest sourced from reference TRBV11-3 and TRBJ1-5, is EAGVVQSPRYKIIEKKQPVAFWCNPISGHNTLYWYLQNLGQGPELLIRYENEEAVDDSQLPKDRFSAERLKGVDSTLKIQPAELGDSAVYLCASSSPRGQRAQHFGDGTRLSIL.

The rearrangement uses TRBV6-5 and TRBJ1-1; no clear D gene. Per the germline V gene, CDR1 is MNHEY and CDR2 is SVGAGI. CDR3 length: 14 residues. V was trimmed by 2 bases and J by 2 bases, leaving 9 bases between them. CDR3 region: CASSYSQTNTEAFF. The CDR3, as DNA: TGTGCCAGCAGTTACAGCCAGACAAACACTGAAGCTTTCTTT.

The chain has TRBV6-6 and TRBJ2-3; 8 bases line up with TRBD2. CDR1 is MNHNY and CDR2 is SVGAGI in the germline V gene (reference sequence). CDR3 length equals 17 residues. V shed 2 bases, J shed 2 bases, and the junction held 9 bases outside the gene matches. CDR3 amino acids: CASSYDSGTGLTDTQYF. CDR3 DNA: TGTGCCAGCAGTTACGATAGCGGGACTGGCCTCACAGATACGCAGTATTTT.

This clonotype was counted between two and nine times. J is TRBJ2-7 and V is TRBV27; tentatively, D is TRBD1 or TRBD2 (6 bases each). This CDR3 comprises 14 residues. Germline lookup yields CDR1 MNHEY and CDR2 SMNVEV (reference sequence). V was shortened by 7 bases and J by 5 bases, with 18 bases between the two germline ends. DNA for the CDR3: TGTGCCAGCAAAGGGGGGCAGGGGAGGAACGAGCAGTACTTC. It codes for CASKGGQGRNEQYF.

The V call is TRBV20-1, the J call TRBJ2-2; perhaps TRBD2 as D (5 bases). The CDR3 consists of 15 residues. The germline V and J ends were trimmed by 3 bases and 5 bases, with 16 bases remaining between them. Germline V lookup: CDR1 DFQATT, CDR2 SNEGSKA (reference sequence). The CDR3 loop is CSARRWGEGTGELFF. The CDR3 coding sequence is TGCAGTGCTAGGAGGTGGGGAGAGGGAACCGGGGAGCTGTTTTTT.

This clonotype was recorded at least ten times. The chain carries TRBV2 and TRBJ2-1; TRBD1 matches at 7 bases. Germline lookup yields CDR1 SNHLY and CDR2 FYNNEI. Germline trimming cut 3 bases from V and 5 bases from J; bases unmatched to any gene: 7. The CDR3 is 15 residues long. The CDR3 sequence: CASSEVRTGHNEQFF. The CDR3 nucleotides are TGTGCCAGCAGTGAGGTGAGGACAGGCCACAATGAGCAGTTCTTC.

This clonotype was counted many times. This chain connects TRBV7-9 to TRBJ2-7, with TRBD1 matching 9 bases. With 5 bases clipped from V and 3 bases from J, the junction kept 8 bases outside the gene matches. Germline CDR1 and CDR2: SEHNR and FQNEAQ (reference sequence). The CDR3 has 15 residues. CDR3 nucleotide sequence: TGTGCCAGCAGCACCAACAGGGGGCGCTTCTACGAGCAGTACTTC. It is translated as CASSTNRGRFYEQYF.

This chain joins TRBV19 and TRBJ2-5; weak D call: TRBD2 (6 bases). Germline lookup yields CDR1 LNHDA and CDR2 SQIVND (reference sequence). Trimming removed 3 bases from V and 1 base from J, with 15 bases in between. CDR3 size: 16 residues. CDR3 DNA sequence: TGTGCCAGTAGTATTGGGAGCGGACTACGCCAAGAGACCCAGTACTTC. This encodes CASSIGSGLRQETQYF.

This clonotype was seen only a few times. The V call is TRBV10-2, the J call TRBJ1-6; D may be TRBD1 (5 bases). The CDR3 is made up of 15 amino acids. Trimming left V 8 bases short and J 7 bases short, with 18 bases between. Per germline, CDR1 WSHSY and CDR2 SAAADI. The CDR3 region has the DNA TGCGCCAGCTGGGCGAAAACCGGGGGGAATTCACCCCTCCACTTT. This codes for CASWAKTGGNSPLHF.

The V and J genes are TRBV6-1 and TRBJ1-1, with unresolved D. Germline loops: CDR1 MNHNS, CDR2 SASEGT. The CDR3 has 16 amino acids. V was trimmed by 5 bases and J by 2 bases, leaving 18 bases between them. The chain's CDR3 is CASSPGPRQPNTEAFF. CDR3 in DNA: TGTGCCAGCAGTCCCGGCCCCAGACAACCTAACACTGAAGCTTTCTTT.

This clonotype was seen many times. The V and J genes are TRBV28 and TRBJ2-7; D is ambiguous. This CDR3 comprises 14 residues. Trimming removed 3 bases at V and 1 base at J, with 10 bases between. Per germline, CDR1 MDHEN and CDR2 SYDVKM. The CDR3 protein is CASSFGVRSYEQYF. The CDR3, as DNA: TGTGCCAGCAGTTTTGGGGTTAGGTCCTACGAGCAGTACTTC. Drawing the rest from reference TRBV28 and TRBJ2-7, the complete variable domain is DVKVTQSSRYLVKRTGEKVFLECVQDMDHENMFWYRQDPGLGLRLIYFSYDVKMKEKGDIPEGYSVSREKKERFSLILESASTNQTSMYLCASSFGVRSYEQYFGPGTRLTVT.

This clonotype has more than one count but fewer than ten. The chain links TRBV7-9 to TRBJ1-6, with D uncertain. The CDR3 runs 13 residues. Germline V gene lookup returns CDR1 SEHNR and CDR2 FQNEAQ (reference sequence). Trimming stripped 3 bases from V and 9 bases from J, with 9 bases between. CDR3 DNA: TGTGCCAGCAGCTTTGGGGATGTTTCACCCCTCCACTTT. This codes for CASSFGDVSPLHF.

In this sample, this clonotype turned up a few times. V is TRBV20-1 and J is TRBJ1-1; perhaps TRBD1 as D (6 bases). With 0 bases removed from V and 4 bases from J, the gap between germline ends came to 15 bases. CDR1 and CDR2 from the germline V gene are DFQATT and SNEGSKA (reference sequence). CDR3 length: 15 residues. CDR3 in DNA: TGCAGTGCTAGAGATCCCTACCGGGGGCTCACTGAAGCTTTCTTT. This translates into CSARDPYRGLTEAFF.

The chain recombines TRBV10-3 with TRBJ2-1, with 7 bases that match TRBD1. The CDR3 has 12 residues. V lost 3 bases, J lost 15 bases, and 8 bases stayed unmatched. The V gene's germline CDR1 is ENHRY and CDR2 SYGVKD. This chain's CDR3 is CAISESGTVGFF. CDR3 nucleotides: TGTGCCATCAGTGAATCCGGGACAGTGGGGTTCTTC.

V usage is TRBV11-3 and J usage is TRBJ1-2; D remains unclear. Germline CDR1 is SGHNT and CDR2 is YENEEA. The CDR3 is 14 amino acids. V lost 4 bases to trimming and J lost 7 bases, with 16 bases between them. CDR3 DNA sequence: TGTGCCAGCAGCTCTCGCCCAAGAAGTGCTGGCTACACCTTC. Protein sequence: CASSSRPRSAGYTF.

The chain joins TRBV5-6 to TRBJ2-1; the match to TRBD2 covers 10 bases. The CDR3 consists of 16 residues. Germline CDR1 reads SGHDT; CDR2 reads YYEEEE. The ends lost 3 bases at V and 0 bases at J; junction bases unmatched: 3. CDR3 nucleotides: TGTGCCAGCAGCTCCTCTAGCGGGAGCTCCTACAATGAGCAGTTCTTC. As protein: CASSSSSGSSYNEQFF.

The chain carries TRBV6-1 and TRBJ1-3; D unresolved. From germline, CDR1 is MNHNS and CDR2 SASEGT. Trimming left V 5 bases short and J 1 base short, with 21 bases between. This CDR3 region has 18 residues. For the CDR3, the DNA is TGTGCCAGCAGTCTTACTTCTACCTTCGGGATATCTGGAAACACCATATATTTT. Translated, it gives CASSLTSTFGISGNTIYF.

The V call is TRBV6-5, the J call TRBJ2-1; D is perhaps TRBD2 (6 bases). Trimming stripped 4 bases from V and 9 bases from J, with 13 bases between. Germline CDR1 reads MNHEY; CDR2 reads SVGAGI. This CDR3 has 13 residues. This CDR3 is CASSSSRGTEQFF. The CDR3 region has the DNA TGTGCCAGCAGTTCCTCGCGGGGAACTGAGCAGTTCTTC.

This clonotype was counted at least ten times. The chain has TRBV11-2 and TRBJ1-1, with a tentative D call TRBD1 (5 bases). Trimming took off 3 bases at V and 8 bases at J, with 16 bases between the two ends. The germline CDR1 and CDR2 sequences are SGHAT and FQNNGV. The CDR3 extends over 14 amino acids. The CDR3, as DNA: TGTGCCAGCAGCTTTCGTCAGGGTTCCTCGGAAGCTTTCTTT. Translated: CASSFRQGSSEAFF.